This T cell receptor (beta chain) was identified in a study of metastatic and nonmetastatic thyroid tumors. Not a single patient had been given any form of treatment at any point before undergoing thyroid surgery. From the PCR reads, TCRdb re-called clones with MiXCR. This sample yields roughly 83,000 clones, of which 14% to 15% are seen a single time; about 3.6% belongs to the top ten. This CDR3 is built from 16 residues. With 3 bases removed from V and 2 bases from J, the gap between germline ends came to 15 bases. Germline CDR1 reads LNHNV; CDR2 reads YYDKDF (reference sequence). This clone was seen at least ten times.

The sample taken for sequencing was blood. The clonotype originates from a female donor with papillary thyroid cancer or a benign thyroid nodule (not recorded which). Some clones in this sample may be carry-over from other donors' samples. V usage is TRBV15 and J usage is TRBJ2-3, with a tentative D call TRBD1 (6 bases). The DNA of the CDR3 is TGTGCCACCAGCAGTTTTCCAGGGGTGGACACAGATACGCAGTATTTT. Translated: CATSSFPGVDTDTQYF.